The next 9 T cell receptor beta chains were all read from a single sample in a study of blood T cells in healthy people across ages. It was with a sample-barcoded 5' primer and a J-beta primer mix that a second PCR of roughly 7 to 12 cycles was run. TCRdb re-derived calls from the 5' RACE reads in MiXCR, one entry per CDR3 protein. Among hundreds of thousands of distinct CDR3 sequences, 45% to 50% were seen once, and the ten largest hold 30% to 40%. Sequencing was done on a sample of blood. These receptors were taken from a woman aged 55-69 years in good health.

This clonotype was seen a handful of times. The CDR3 sequence is CASSQDRDEQYF. Here the CDR3 DNA reads TGTGCCAGCTCACAAGACAGGGACGAGCAGTACTTC. The rearrangement joins TRBV18 to TRBJ2-7; 7 bases align to TRBD1. The CDR3 covers 12 residues. Germline CDR1 is KGHSH and CDR2 is LQKENI. J was trimmed by 5 bases and V by 4 bases; bases with no gene match: 2.

The V call is TRBV18, the J call TRBJ2-7; D possibly uses TRBD1 or TRBD2 (5 bases each). Germline CDR1 is KGHSH and CDR2 is LQKENI. The CDR3 extends over 14 amino acids. Deletions cut 1 base from V and 5 bases from J, with 12 bases between. CDR3 in amino acids: CASSPQGPRDEQYF. CDR3 in DNA: TGTGCCAGCTCACCACAGGGACCTCGGGACGAGCAGTACTTC.

This sequence joins TRBV24-1 and TRBJ2-1; no clear D gene. CDR3 length: 14 residues. Germline V gene data show CDR1 as KGHDR and CDR2 as SFDVKD. The V end was cut by 3 bases, the J end by 8 bases, with 13 bases between. The CDR3 spells CATSDERFVDEQFF. Written as DNA, the CDR3 is TGTGCCACCAGTGATGAGAGGTTCGTCGATGAGCAGTTCTTC.

The chain couples TRBV7-9 to TRBJ1-2; 7 bases agree with TRBD1. V lost 2 bases to trimming and J lost 3 bases; unmatched junction nucleotides: 6. Germline V lookup: CDR1 SEHNR, CDR2 FQNEAQ (reference sequence). This CDR3 is 15 amino acids long. Here the CDR3 DNA reads TGTGCCAGCAGCTTAATCGCAGGGGGGGACTATGGCTACACCTTC. Translating it yields CASSLIAGGDYGYTF.

There are a few counts of this clonotype. The gene calls are TRBV9 and TRBJ2-5; tentatively, D is TRBD2 (5 bases). CDR3 length equals 16 residues. V was pared by 0 bases and J by 2 bases, with 14 bases between. Germline loops: CDR1 SGDLS, CDR2 YYNGEE. The CDR3 nucleotides are TGTGCCAGCAGCGTAGACGCGGGCGGACTGCAAGAGACCCAGTACTTC. Translation gives CASSVDAGGLQETQYF.

A remark on this clonotype: A junction end diverges from the germline sequence, so it may reflect a read error. This chain links TRBV10-3 with TRBJ1-3, with D unresolved. Germline V gives CDR1 ENHRY, CDR2 SYGVKD. This CDR3 contains 13 residues. CDR3 nucleotides: TGTGCCATCGGTGAAGGGCTTGGAAACACCATATATTTT. It codes for CAIGEGLGNTIYF.

V and J are TRBV6-1 and TRBJ1-3; D gene ambiguous. With 6 bases removed from V and 0 bases from J, the gap between germline ends came to 12 bases. The CDR3 has 15 residues. Germline loops: CDR1 MNHNS, CDR2 SASEGT. CDR3 loop: CASSRDGSSGNTIYF. CDR3 DNA: TGTGCCAGCAGCCGAGACGGGAGCTCTGGAAACACCATATATTTT.

On this clonotype: This sequence may be a read error, since a much larger clone differs from it by one base. The chain combines TRBV29-1 with TRBJ2-4; 8 bases match TRBD2. The end of the DNA fits TRBJ2-7 better, so the J call may be wrong. The CDR3 runs to 14 residues. Germline V gene sequence: CDR1 SQVTM, CDR2 ANQGSEA. Here the CDR3 reads CSAQGPGGQYEQYF. The CDR3 region has the DNA TGCAGCGCCCAGGGCCCGGGAGGGCAATACGAGCAGTACTTC.

The chain has TRBV6-1 and TRBJ2-5; D may be TRBD2 (5 bases). Trimming removed 6 bases at V and 11 bases at J, with 10 bases between. Germline V gives CDR1 MNHNS, CDR2 SASEGT. This CDR3 comprises 10 residues. In DNA, the CDR3 is TGTGCCAGCAGCCGTCGGAGGCAGTACTTC. Amino acid sequence: CASSRRRQYF.